This T cell receptor (beta chain) comes out of a study of T cells in Graves' hyperthyroidism and ophthalmopathy. On this clonotype itself: The germline gene is not matched at one end of the junction; a read error may be the cause.

Newly diagnosed hyperthyroidism patients aged 18 to 65 years had disease lasting under 2 months. Investigators excluded patients with uncontrolled infection, other autoimmune disease, pregnancy or lactation. From 10 ml of fresh peripheral blood, PBMCs were isolated. It was RNA transcripts that yielded the amplified TCR beta CDR3 regions. Using the HTBI primer set, a first-round RT-PCR was run on the TCR CDR3. TCRdb reanalysed the multiplex PCR reads using MiXCR and keeps one entry per CDR3 protein. Among a few hundred thousand distinct CDR3 sequences, less than 20% were seen once, and the ten largest hold 25% to 30%. Material: blood. The receptor comes from a woman between 18 and 30 years old with Graves' hyperthyroidism that later progressed to Graves' ophthalmopathy.

The CDR3 loop is CSARAGGSQGTQYF. CDR3 DNA sequence: TGCAGTGCTAGAGCTGGGGGTTCCCAAGGGACCCAGTACTTC. The rearrangement joins TRBV20-1 to TRBJ2-5; D could derive from TRBD1 or TRBD2 (5 bases each). The CDR3 covers 14 residues. The V gene's germline CDR1 is DFQATT and CDR2 SNEGSKA (reference sequence).